This TCR beta chain was captured in a study of T cells in tuberculosis. The overall study: IGRA-negative adolescents, IGRA-positive adolescents with latent tuberculosis and adults with active tuberculosis formed this South African cohort. Whole-study results and caveats: GMM-specific TCRs were nearer to active tuberculosis alpha repertoires, suggesting expansion. Samples were chosen by availability of cryopreserved specimens.

This clone showed up just once. Its antigen is not identified. Profiling relied on immunoSEQ multiplex PCR, and the TCRdb table lists in-frame clones only, not all of them. The table has 25,000 to 35,000 clones, approximately 93% seen once. J gave up 5 bases and V 2 bases, and 5 bases lay outside the gene matches. The germline gives CDR1 SGDLS, CDR2 YYNGEE. The CDR3 runs to 15 residues. The receptor was isolated from a donor aged 10 to 29 with latent tuberculosis or without tuberculosis infection. This chain uses TRBV9 with TRBJ2-2, with 8 bases lining up with TRBD1. Sequenced material: PBMCs. CDR3 sequence: CASSVTGGTTGELFF. The CDR3 bases are TGTGCCAGCAGCGTTACAGGGGGAACTACCGGGGAGCTGTTTTTT.